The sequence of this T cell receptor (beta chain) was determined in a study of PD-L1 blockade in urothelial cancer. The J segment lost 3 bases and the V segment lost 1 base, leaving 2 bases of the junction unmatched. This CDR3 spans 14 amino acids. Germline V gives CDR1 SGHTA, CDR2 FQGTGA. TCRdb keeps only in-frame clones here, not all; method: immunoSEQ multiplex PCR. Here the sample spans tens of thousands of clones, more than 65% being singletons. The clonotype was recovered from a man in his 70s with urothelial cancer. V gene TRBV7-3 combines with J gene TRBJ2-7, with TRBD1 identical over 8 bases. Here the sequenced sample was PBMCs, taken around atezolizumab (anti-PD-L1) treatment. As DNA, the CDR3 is TGTGCCAGCAGCTTAATCGGACAGGGCTACGAGCAGTACTTC. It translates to CASSLIGQGYEQYF. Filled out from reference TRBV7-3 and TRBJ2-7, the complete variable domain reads GAGVSQTPSNKVTEKGKYVELRCDPISGHTALYWYRQSLGQGPEFLIYFQGTGAADDSGLPNDRFFAVRPEGSVSTLKIQRTERGDSAVYLCASSLIGQGYEQYFGPGTRLTVT.